What follows describes a single T cell receptor (beta chain). Generated by immunoSEQ multiplex PCR, the TCRdb table keeps only in-frame clones and is missing some. The sample lists tens of thousands of clones; around 87% were seen once. The data derive from a study of blood T cell repertoires in COVID-19. Study-wide background: Samples came from the United States, Italy and Spain, spanning acute and convalescent COVID-19.

Trimming shortened V by 5 bases and J by 5 bases, and 22 bases separated the two germline ends. The CDR3 extends over 17 amino acids. The germline gives CDR1 MNHEY, CDR2 SVGEGT. This sequence originates from an elderly woman with active or convalescent COVID-19. The chain combines TRBV6-2 or TRBV6-3 with TRBJ2-1, with D possibly matching TRBD1 (6 bases). Sequencing input: peripheral blood. CDR3 region: CASSQITDSRQHNEQFF. In DNA form, the CDR3 reads TGTGCCAGCAGTCAAATAACGGACAGTAGACAGCACAATGAGCAGTTCTTC.